The 21 T cell receptor beta chains presented below share a single source sample, sequenced in a study of early T cells in non-severe SARS-CoV-2 infection. Each CDR3 protein gets one entry after TCRdb re-called the 5' RACE reads with MiXCR. The sample lists 25,000 to 35,000 distinct CDR3 sequences, under 6% occurring once. Sample: whole blood. The receptor source for this set is an adult who was a healthcare worker with PCR-confirmed SARS-CoV-2 infection or an uninfected control (not recorded which).

This clonotype was detected many times. This chain connects TRBV10-3 to TRBJ2-2; TRBD1 matches 7 bases. The CDR3 totals 15 residues. The V segment lost 11 bases and the J segment 6 bases; nucleotides outside the gene matches: 15. Germline loops: CDR1 ENHRY, CDR2 SYGVKD. The CDR3 DNA follows: TGTGCCTCCAGGGGAACAGGGGATTCCTCCGGGGAGCTGTTTTTT. Translating it yields CASRGTGDSSGELFF.

This clonotype was seen at least ten times. CDR3 bases: TGTGCCATCAGTGAGCCAGGGGACTGGCTCACAGATACGCAGTATTTT. Amino acid sequence: CAISEPGDWLTDTQYF. The genes are TRBV10-3 and TRBJ2-3; D might be TRBD1 or TRBD2, each matching 6 bases. V was clipped by 2 bases and J by 2 bases, with 14 bases between them. CDR1 and CDR2 (germline): ENHRY, SYGVKD. The CDR3 consists of 16 residues.

This clonotype was counted ten times or more. The gene calls are TRBV6-2 or TRBV6-3 and TRBJ2-1; D is unclear. This CDR3 contains 14 residues. CDR1 MNHEY and CDR2 SVGEGT come from the germline V gene. The V end lost 7 bases, the J end lost 6 bases, and 16 bases lay between the germline ends. CDR3 bases: TGTGCCAGCAACGCGCAATCGGATTTCAATGAGCAGTTCTTC. It encodes CASNAQSDFNEQFF.

This clonotype was seen repeatedly, ten times or more. J is TRBJ1-5 and V is TRBV6-6, with D perhaps TRBD1 (6 bases). V lost 2 bases and J 2 bases, leaving 13 bases between the germline ends. CDR3 length: 16 amino acids. Germline lookup yields CDR1 MNHNY and CDR2 SVGAGI (reference sequence). The CDR3 nucleotides read TGTGCCAGCAGTTACGGGGGGGCGAGAGGCAATCAGCCCCAGCATTTT. This codes for CASSYGGARGNQPQHF.

This clonotype was observed a few times. V gene TRBV14 combines with J gene TRBJ1-1; tentatively, D is TRBD1 (5 bases). The CDR3 spans 15 residues. Germline CDR1 reads SGHDN; CDR2 reads FVKESK. Trimming pared 3 bases from V and 4 bases from J, leaving 15 bases between. The CDR3 region is CASSHRRDFGTEAFF. CDR3 bases: TGTGCCAGCAGCCACCGCAGGGACTTCGGCACTGAAGCTTTCTTT. Full variable domain (missing parts from reference TRBV14 and TRBJ1-1): EAGVTQFPSHSVIEKGQTVTLRCDPISGHDNLYWYRRVMGKEIKFLLHFVKESKQDESGMPNNRFLAERTGGTYSTLKVQPAELEDSGVYFCASSHRRDFGTEAFFGQGTRLTVV.

There are many counts of this clonotype. The rearrangement links TRBV30 to TRBJ1-5; possibly TRBD1 for D (6 bases). The CDR3 consists of 13 residues. V was cut by 1 base and J by 7 bases, with 11 bases left in between. Germline CDR1 is GTSNPN and CDR2 is SVGIG (reference sequence). This CDR3 is CAWSDRDGQPQHF. The CDR3 region has the DNA TGTGCCTGGAGTGACAGGGATGGGCAGCCCCAGCATTTT.

This clonotype was seen ten or more times. The chain employs TRBV4-3 and TRBJ1-1; D unclear. The germline V gene encodes CDR1 LGHNA and CDR2 YSLEER. Trimming took off 0 bases at V and 1 base at J, with 6 bases between the two ends. The CDR3 contains 14 residues. The CDR3 DNA reads as TGCGCCAGCAGCCAAGAAACGGCGAACACTGAAGCTTTCTTT. The encoded protein is CASSQETANTEAFF.

This clonotype was found a few times. The chain recombines TRBV12-2 with TRBJ1-3; the table's D call, TRBD1, has no DNA check behind it. TRBV12-2 is marked as a pseudogene. The CDR3 has 13 amino acids. The CDR3 loop reads CASRSPSGNTIYF. CDR3 coding DNA: TGTGCAAGTCGCTCCCCTTCTGGAAACACCATATATTTT.

Worth noting for this clonotype: A read error may be the cause here, since a much bigger clone is one base away. This sequence joins TRBV6-6 and TRBJ2-3, with no clear D. The CDR3 runs to 14 residues. Germline CDR1 reads MNHNY; CDR2 reads SVGAGI (reference sequence). The V end was cut by 2 bases, the J end by 0 bases, with 6 bases between. The CDR3 spells CASSYPDSTDTQYF. CDR3 in DNA: TGTGCCAGCAGTTACCCGGACAGCACAGATACGCAGTATTTT.

There are many counts of this clonotype. The chain couples TRBV10-3 to TRBJ2-7, with D perhaps TRBD2 (5 bases). From germline, CDR1 is ENHRY and CDR2 SYGVKD. This CDR3 has 14 residues. With 11 bases removed from V and 7 bases from J, the gap between germline ends came to 24 bases. The CDR3 DNA reads as TGTGCCTCCCGGCCGGGGATGATCCCTTCGGAGCAGTACTTC. Protein: CASRPGMIPSEQYF.

This clonotype has ten or more counts. V usage is TRBV6-5 and J usage is TRBJ1-1, with D unclear. V was clipped by 2 bases and J by 7 bases, with 11 bases between them. Germline V gene data show CDR1 as MNHEY and CDR2 as SVGAGI. The CDR3 is 13 amino acids. CDR3 DNA sequence: TGTGCCAGCAGTTACAGGCCCGGCGGTGAAGCTTTCTTT. Protein product: CASSYRPGGEAFF.

This clonotype was seen ten or more times. The rearrangement joins TRBV25-1 to TRBJ2-1; D possibly uses TRBD1 or TRBD2 (5 bases each). The CDR3 covers 14 residues. V lost 4 bases and J lost 0, with 7 bases in between. In germline, CDR1 is MGHDK, CDR2 SYGVNS. The CDR3 here is CASSAGSSYNEQFF. CDR3 sequence (DNA): TGTGCCAGCAGTGCAGGGAGCTCCTACAATGAGCAGTTCTTC.

This clonotype was seen at least ten times. The genes are TRBV20-1 and TRBJ2-3; D is uncertain. CDR1 DFQATT and CDR2 SNEGSKA come from the germline V gene (reference sequence). There are 12 residues in the CDR3. Trimming removed 7 bases from V and 1 base from J, with 9 bases in between. CDR3 coding DNA: TGCAGTGTCCCGACGGGCACAGATACGCAGTATTTT. Translation gives CSVPTGTDTQYF.

In regard to this clonotype: A much larger clone lies one base from this, so it may be a read error. The chain employs TRBV2 and TRBJ2-1; D is ambiguous. Germline values: CDR1 SNHLY, CDR2 FYNNEI. The CDR3 sequence is 12 residues long. V lost 6 bases and J lost 11, with 14 bases in between. In DNA form, the CDR3 reads TGTGCCAGCAGAGCCACAAATCTGAAGCAGTTCTTC. This encodes CASRATNLKQFF.

In its sample, this clonotype was seen once. The DNA for the CDR3 is TGTGCCAGTAGTATTTACGGGGTCACAGATACGCAGTATTTT. It yields the protein CASSIYGVTDTQYF. The rearrangement joins TRBV19 to TRBJ2-3; a possible D gene is TRBD2 (5 bases). V lost 3 bases and J lost 2, with 9 bases in between. The CDR3 totals 14 residues. Per the germline V gene, CDR1 is LNHDA and CDR2 is SQIVND (reference sequence).

This clonotype was picked up many times. J is TRBJ1-1 and V is TRBV12-3 or TRBV12-4; 7 positions agree with TRBD1. With 6 bases clipped from V and 3 bases from J, the junction kept 4 bases outside the gene matches. CDR3 size: 13 residues. CDR3 nucleotide sequence: TGTGCCAGCAGCCTCGGACAGGACACTGAAGCTTTCTTT. Amino acids: CASSLGQDTEAFF.

The chain has TRBV3-1 and TRBJ2-3, with a weak D call TRBD2 (5 bases). There are 15 residues in the CDR3. In germline, CDR1 is LGHDT, CDR2 YNNKEL (reference sequence). V was clipped by 4 bases and J by 2 bases, with 13 bases between them. CDR3 bases: TGTGCCAGCAGCCTGAGGGCCTTATCCACAGATACGCAGTATTTT. Translation gives CASSLRALSTDTQYF.

This clonotype appeared many times. This rearrangement joins TRBV28 to TRBJ1-2; D might be TRBD1 (6 bases). The V and J ends lost 7 bases and 2 bases respectively, with 17 bases between them. CDR1 is MDHEN and CDR2 is SYDVKM in the germline V gene. The CDR3 runs to 15 residues. The CDR3 DNA follows: TGTGCCAGCACCCCGCAGGGACACCTAAACTATGGCTACACCTTC. Translated: CASTPQGHLNYGYTF.

There are many counts of this clonotype. The chain joins TRBV6-5 to TRBJ2-3, with 7 nucleotides matching TRBD2. The J segment lost 6 bases and the V segment lost 2 bases, leaving 8 bases of the junction unmatched. This CDR3 region has 15 residues. CDR1 and CDR2 from the germline V gene are MNHEY and SVGAGI. CDR3 in DNA: TGTGCCAGCAGTTACGGACTAGGTATTTGGGATACGCAGTATTTT. This translates into CASSYGLGIWDTQYF.

The sample holds a few counts of this clonotype. The V gene is TRBV12-3 or TRBV12-4, the J gene TRBJ2-3, with 8 bases that match TRBD1. The V and J ends lost 5 bases and 5 bases, in that order; junction bases with no gene match: 6. The CDR3 covers 14 residues. The CDR3 loop reads CASSLDRVGDTQYF. As DNA, the CDR3 is TGTGCCAGCAGTCTGGACAGGGTTGGAGATACGCAGTATTTT.

This clonotype was seen a few times. The chain uses TRBV24-1 and TRBJ2-2, with 12 bases fitting TRBD1. This CDR3 comprises 18 residues. J lost 7 bases, V lost 1 base, and 9 bases had no gene match. Germline lookup yields CDR1 KGHDR and CDR2 SFDVKD. For the CDR3, the DNA is TGTGCCACCAGTGATTTTTACCGGGACAGGGGGCGAGGCGGGGAGCTGTTTTTT. It specifies CATSDFYRDRGRGGELFF.